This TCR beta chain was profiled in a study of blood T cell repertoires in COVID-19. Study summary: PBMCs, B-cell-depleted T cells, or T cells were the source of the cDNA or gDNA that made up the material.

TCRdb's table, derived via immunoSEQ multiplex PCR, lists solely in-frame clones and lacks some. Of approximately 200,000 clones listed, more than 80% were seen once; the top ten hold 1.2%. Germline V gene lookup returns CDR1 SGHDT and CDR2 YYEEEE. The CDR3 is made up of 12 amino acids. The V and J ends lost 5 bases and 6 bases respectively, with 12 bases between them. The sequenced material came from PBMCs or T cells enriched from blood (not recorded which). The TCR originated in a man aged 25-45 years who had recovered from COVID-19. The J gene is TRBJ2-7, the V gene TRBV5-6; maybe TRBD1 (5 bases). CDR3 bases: TGTGCCAGCAGTTACAGGTTTACCGAGCAGTACTTC. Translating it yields CASSYRFTEQYF.